This T cell receptor beta chain was documented in a study of blood T cells in healthy people across ages. This clonotype was detected a few times. J lost 9 bases, V lost 7 bases, and 13 bases had no gene match. This CDR3 comprises 15 residues. Germline V gives CDR1 SGHTA, CDR2 FQGNSA. The draw of peripheral blood yielded roughly 10 milliliters from each donor. A second PCR of roughly 7 to 11 cycles used a sample-barcoded 5' primer and a J-beta primer mix. TCRdb fed the 5' RACE reads into MiXCR, producing one record per CDR3 protein. This table holds roughly 800,000 distinct CDR3 sequences, under 40% found once.

The clonotype was recovered from a man younger than 35 in good health. This rearrangement joins TRBV7-2 to TRBJ2-1; 9 bases fit TRBD2. Sequencing was done on a sample of blood. CDR3 sequence: CASIQRSSGEVEQFF. The DNA for the CDR3 is TGTGCCAGCATCCAGAGGTCTAGCGGGGAGGTTGAGCAGTTCTTC.